Below, 8 T cell receptor beta chains from the same sample are listed, as sequenced in a study of response to subunit inactivated influenza vaccine. TCRdb reprocessed the RT-PCR reads with MiXCR, giving one entry per CDR3 protein. The repertoire consists of around 540,000 distinct CDR3 sequences, with 12% occurring once and the leading ten covering about 9.4%. Specimen: PBMCs from blood, collected on the day of vaccination. These receptors were obtained from a man in his forties or fifties who received an inactivated influenza vaccine.

The rearrangement links TRBV19 to TRBJ2-1; no reliable D call. Germline assignment: CDR1 LNHDA and CDR2 SQIVND (reference sequence). Trimming cost V 3 bases and J 8 bases, with 11 bases left between them. The CDR3 extends over 13 amino acids. The DNA for the CDR3 is TGTGCCAGTAGTATTGCCCGTGGCTATGAGCAGTTCTTC. It encodes CASSIARGYEQFF.

Only one count was recorded for this clonotype. A clone one base away is much larger, so this may be a read error. The gene calls are TRBV5-1 and TRBJ2-3; no firm D call. This CDR3 region has 14 residues. Germline-derived CDR1 and CDR2 are SGHRS and YFSETQ. The CDR3 bases are TGCGGCAGCAGCTTGTTGTCAGACGGTGATACGCAGTATTTT. Amino acid sequence: CGSSLLSDGDTQYF.

This clonotype turned up a few times. The gene calls are TRBV28 and TRBJ2-2; 7 nucleotides line up with TRBD1. The CDR3 spans 17 residues. The germline V gene encodes CDR1 MDHEN and CDR2 SYDVKM. V shed 7 bases and J 1 base; nucleotides not matched to a gene: 12. The CDR3 spells CASTPGTARGNTGELFF. The CDR3 region has the DNA TGTGCCAGCACCCCAGGGACAGCTAGAGGGAACACCGGGGAGCTGTTTTTT.

The sample holds a few counts of this clonotype. V is TRBV2 and J is TRBJ1-5; TRBD1 is a possible D gene (5 bases). From germline, CDR1 is SNHLY and CDR2 FYNNEI. Deletions cut 6 bases from V and 7 bases from J, with 19 bases between. The CDR3 consists of 15 residues. The CDR3 nucleotides are TGTGCCAGCAGAAGAGTCAAAGGGGCTGGGCAGCCCCAGCATTTT. Translating it yields CASRRVKGAGQPQHF.

This clonotype has more than one count but fewer than ten. The rearrangement joins TRBV27 to TRBJ2-7; TRBD2 aligns across 12 bases. This CDR3 has 18 amino acids. From germline, CDR1 is MNHEY and CDR2 SMNVEV (reference sequence). V dropped 2 bases and J dropped 4; count of bases not matched to a gene: 12. The CDR3 region has the DNA TGTGCCAGCAGTTTAAGGGCCGGACTAGCGGGAAAGATGTACGAGCAGTACTTC. As protein: CASSLRAGLAGKMYEQYF.

This rearrangement joins TRBV20-1 to TRBJ1-5; no reliable D call. The germline V and J ends were trimmed by 2 bases and 6 bases, with 14 bases remaining between them. This CDR3 is built from 14 residues. The germline V gene has CDR1 DFQATT and CDR2 SNEGSKA (reference sequence). The CDR3 is CSARSGRRRQPQHF. CDR3 nucleotides: TGCAGTGCTAGATCGGGCCGCCGCCGTCAGCCCCAGCATTTT.

This clonotype has only a few counts. As DNA, the CDR3 is TGTGCCAGCAGTTTTTCGAGCGGGTCCTCACACAATGAGCAGTTCTTC. Protein product: CASSFSSGSSHNEQFF. V gene TRBV6-5 combines with J gene TRBJ2-1, with D possibly matching TRBD2 (6 bases). The length of the CDR3 is 16 residues. V lost 4 bases, J lost 5 bases, and 18 bases lay in between. CDR1 is MNHEY and CDR2 is SVGAGI in the germline V gene.

The chain joins TRBV20-1 to TRBJ2-7; 8 bases match TRBD2. This CDR3 is built from 14 residues. Germline V gene sequence: CDR1 DFQATT, CDR2 SNEGSKA (reference sequence). V was pared by 2 bases and J by 3 bases, with 6 bases of the junction left unmatched. The chain's CDR3 is CSARPGLGGYEQYF. CDR3 bases: TGCAGTGCTAGACCGGGACTAGGGGGCTACGAGCAGTACTTC.